The T cell receptor (beta chain) described here comes from a study of T cells in Graves' hyperthyroidism and ophthalmopathy. Across the whole study: At initial diagnosis, before any treatment had begun, peripheral blood was obtained.

This clonotype was detected ten times or more. The source material, RNA transcripts, was used to amplify TCR beta CDR3 regions. HTBI primers were employed in a first-round RT-PCR of the TCR CDR3. Via MiXCR, TCRdb re-called the multiplex PCR reads, giving one row per CDR3 protein. The sample has a few hundred thousand distinct CDR3 sequences; around 13% are singletons. Ophthalmopathy patients had moderate-to-severe active disease, CAS ≥3, NOSPECS ≥4, and disease duration under 3 months. V was shortened by 9 bases and J by 2 bases, with 17 bases between the two germline ends. CDR3 size: 15 residues. Per germline, CDR1 SNHLY and CDR2 FYNNEI.

Material for sequencing was blood. V and J are TRBV2 and TRBJ1-3; possible D gene TRBD1, 6 bases. This receptor was identified in a middle-aged woman with Graves' ophthalmopathy. The CDR3, as DNA: TGTGCCAGTACGGACGAGGGGGTTGCTGGAAACACCATATATTTT. Its translation is CASTDEGVAGNTIYF.